This T cell receptor beta chain was recovered during a study of type 1 regulatory T cells. Study-level information: An in vitro protocol generated T-allo10, a Tr1-enriched, alloantigen-specific CD4 T cell product.

Findings and caveats of the study: Tr1 cells had a more restricted TCR repertoire than non-Tr1 cells.

Trimming at V came to 4 bases and at J to 6 bases, leaving 8 bases not matched to a gene. The CDR3 contains 14 residues. Germline V gene data show CDR1 as SGHRS and CDR2 as YFSETQ. Notes on this clonotype: Its antigen is not identified.

TCRdb analysed the reads with MiXCR anew, one entry per CDR3 protein. The sample has some 60,000 distinct CDR3 sequences; 62% are singletons. Sequencing used cultured non-Tr1 T cells, either the whole culture or a sorted T cell fraction (not recorded which). This sequence originates from a human donor in good health. The chain employs TRBV5-1 and TRBJ2-3; 7 nucleotides agree with TRBD1. The CDR3 coding sequence is TGCGCCAGCAGCCTAGGGCCACAGGGGGATACGCAGTATTTT. It yields the protein CASSLGPQGDTQYF.